The clone carrying this TCR beta chain has just a few counts. The antigen is unknown. A junction boundary mismatches the germline segment, possibly from a read error. The sample comes from a study of early T cells in non-severe SARS-CoV-2 infection. Across the study: Unsorted whole blood bulk RNA was sequenced, with unpaired chains.

The CDR3 covers 16 residues. Germline V CDR1 and CDR2: SGHTA, FQGNSA. Study results and limitations: Matching results from VDJdb favored anti-spike CD8 responses, leaving private and CD4 specificities undetected.

The library protocol tagged individual cDNA molecules with unique molecular identifiers. TCRdb analysed the 5' RACE reads with MiXCR anew, one entry per CDR3 protein. Of roughly 56,000 distinct CDR3 sequences in the sample, 12% were seen once. Sequences were obtained from whole blood. The sequence was collected from an adult who was a healthcare worker with PCR-confirmed SARS-CoV-2 infection or an uninfected control (not recorded which). This rearrangement joins TRBV7-2 to TRBJ2-6, with D possibly called TRBD1 or TRBD2 (5 bases each). Here the CDR3 reads CASSRRGRAGANVLIF. The CDR3 DNA follows: TGTGCCAGCAGCCGCCGGGGCAGGGCTGGGGCCAACGTCCTGATTTTC.